The 31 T cell receptor beta chains listed next were all sequenced from one sample in a study of pediatric ulcerative colitis. Libraries were prepared by immunoSEQ multiplex PCR; TCRdb keeps only in-frame clonotypes and omits some of them. Of about 18,000 clones detected, about 80% appear once; the ten largest clones hold over 6.5%. Rectal tissue came from one to two pinch biopsies taken at colonoscopy. The material sequenced was gut tissue. The receptors originated from a boy between 10 and 17 years old who was a control in a study of pediatric ulcerative colitis.

The chain recombines TRBV21-1 with TRBJ2-2. TRBV21-1 is termed a pseudogene. The CDR3 runs to 14 residues. The CDR3 DNA follows: TGTGCCAGCAGCATAAACCGGGCCGCCATGGAGCTGTTTTTT. As protein: CASSINRAAMELFF.

V usage is TRBV11-3 and J usage is TRBJ2-3; unclear D gene. The CDR3 spans 14 residues. Trimming stripped 5 bases from V and 1 base from J, with 10 bases between. Germline assignment: CDR1 SGHNT and CDR2 YENEEA. In DNA form, the CDR3 reads TGTGCCAGCAGCGTTGGTAGGGGCACAGATACGCAGTATTTT. Translation gives CASSVGRGTDTQYF.

This clone has just one count. The V and J genes are TRBV19 and TRBJ1-2; TRBD1 might be the D (6 bases). The CDR3 totals 14 residues. Deletions cut 8 bases from V and 4 bases from J, with 17 bases between. CDR1 and CDR2 from the germline V gene are LNHDA and SQIVND (reference sequence). The CDR3 region is CASLRTVQGYGYTF. CDR3 nucleotide sequence: TGTGCCAGTCTGCGGACAGTGCAAGGCTATGGCTACACCTTC. Supplemented by reference TRBV19 and TRBJ1-2, the full variable domain reads DGGITQSPKYLFRKEGQNVTLSCEQNLNHDAMYWYRQDPGQGLRLIYYSQIVNDFQKGDIAEGYSVSREKKESFPLTVTSAQKNPTAFYLCASLRTVQGYGYTFGSGTRLTVV.

V is TRBV5-1 and J is TRBJ1-2, with 10 bases lining up with TRBD1. The junction had 8 bases not matched to a gene; V was cut back by 4 bases and J by 8 bases. Germline V gene sequence: CDR1 SGHRS, CDR2 YFSETQ. This CDR3 contains 14 residues. The CDR3 spells CASSPGQGGGGYTF. CDR3 in DNA: TGCGCCAGCAGCCCTGGACAGGGGGGAGGAGGCTACACCTTC.

With regard to this clone: Additional DNA sequences in this sample encode the identical CDR3. The chain couples TRBV18 to TRBJ2-7; D is perhaps TRBD1 or TRBD2 (5 bases each). With 2 bases removed from V and 5 bases from J, the gap between germline ends came to 13 bases. Germline loops: CDR1 KGHSH, CDR2 LQKENI. The CDR3 has 14 amino acids. The CDR3 DNA sequence: TGTGCCAGCTCACCATTGTCGGGGCGCGACGAGCAGTACTTC. It specifies CASSPLSGRDEQYF.

This rearrangement joins TRBV4-3 to TRBJ1-2; D is unresolved. This CDR3 is 14 amino acids long. The V gene lost 1 base and the J gene lost 13 bases, with 19 bases spanning the gap. CDR1 and CDR2 from the germline V gene are LGHNA and YSLEER. CDR3 nucleotide sequence: TGCGCCAGCAGCCAAGTACGCCAGGTTTTCATAGGCACCTTC. Its protein product is CASSQVRQVFIGTF.

This clone is a singleton in its sample. The rearrangement links TRBV18 to TRBJ2-7, with 11 bases identical to TRBD2. The germline CDR1 and CDR2 sequences are KGHSH and LQKENI. The CDR3 extends over 17 amino acids. V was pared by 2 bases and J by 4 bases, with 10 bases of the junction left unmatched. The CDR3 sequence: CASSPSTETSGKYEQYF. The CDR3 nucleotides read TGTGCCAGCTCACCATCAACCGAGACTAGCGGGAAATACGAGCAGTACTTC.

The chain uses TRBV5-1 and TRBJ2-1, with no clear D. Germline V gene sequence: CDR1 SGHRS, CDR2 YFSETQ. Between the trimmed V and J ends, which lost 3 bases and 5 bases, there was a span of 9 bases. CDR3 length: 13 amino acids. CDR3 sequence (DNA): TGCGCCAGCAGCTCGACACAGAACAATGAGCAGTTCTTC. Encoded protein: CASSSTQNNEQFF.

This clone has more than one count but fewer than ten. The sample carries other DNA sequences with the same CDR3. This rearrangement joins TRBV7-2 to TRBJ2-7; D is undetermined. This CDR3 spans 11 amino acids. CDR1 is SGHTA and CDR2 is FQGNSA in the germline V gene. V shed 4 bases and J shed 3 bases, with 4 bases lying between them. CDR3 loop: CASSSYYEQYF. For the CDR3, the DNA is TGTGCCAGCAGCTCATACTACGAGCAGTACTTC.

DNA for the CDR3: TGTGCCAGCAGCTCGGGACTAGCGGGAGACGAGCAGTACTTC. Its protein product is CASSSGLAGDEQYF. The gene calls are TRBV5-4 and TRBJ2-7; 14 bases line up with TRBD2. The CDR3 loop spans 14 amino acids. Germline loops: CDR1 SGHNT, CDR2 YYREEE (reference sequence). Trimming took 3 bases from V and 5 from J; bases not matched to a gene: 1.

This rearrangement joins TRBV4-3 to TRBJ2-7; D is uncertain. The CDR3 has 15 residues. V was cut by 0 bases and J by 3 bases, with 12 bases left in between. Germline loops: CDR1 LGHNA, CDR2 YSLEER. CDR3: CASSQDLDGYYEQYF. Here the CDR3 DNA reads TGCGCCAGCAGCCAAGATTTGGACGGATACTACGAGCAGTACTTC.

This chain uses TRBV19 with TRBJ2-7, with 10 bases aligning to TRBD1. The trim removed 3 bases at V and 3 bases at J, leaving 2 bases unmatched. CDR3 length: 14 residues. Germline lookup yields CDR1 LNHDA and CDR2 SQIVND (reference sequence). The CDR3 here is CASSMTGGDYEQYF. CDR3 bases: TGTGCCAGTAGTATGACAGGGGGCGACTACGAGCAGTACTTC.

The chain employs TRBV7-2 and TRBJ1-2, with 8 bases that match TRBD1. The germline CDR1 and CDR2 sequences are SGHTA and FQGNSA. V trimming: 1 base; J trimming: 8 bases; junction bases outside the gene matches: 3. The CDR3 covers 13 residues. The CDR3 nucleotides are TGTGCCAGCAGCTTAGAGACAGGGGTAGGCTACACCTTC. Protein sequence: CASSLETGVGYTF.

The chain carries TRBV29-1 and TRBJ2-4; tentatively, D is TRBD1 or TRBD2 (5 bases each). The CDR3 spans 13 residues. Germline V CDR1 and CDR2: SQVTM, ANQGSEA. Trimming removed 7 bases from V and 8 bases from J, with 18 bases in between. For the CDR3, the DNA is TGCAGCGCCCGTCGGGACCCTAGGGACATTCAGTACTTC. Its protein product is CSARRDPRDIQYF.

The gene calls are TRBV7-2 and TRBJ2-1; 10 nucleotides align to TRBD2. V shed 5 bases and J 6 bases; nucleotides not matched to a gene: 7. The CDR3 spans 15 residues. Germline V gene sequence: CDR1 SGHTA, CDR2 FQGNSA. CDR3 nucleotides: TGTGCCAGCAGCGACGGGCTAGCGGGGGTCAATGAGCAGTTCTTC. Translated: CASSDGLAGVNEQFF.

The chain has TRBV6-6 and TRBJ2-5, with D unresolved. Deletions cut 0 bases from V and 2 bases from J, with 7 bases between. CDR3 length: 14 residues. Germline V lookup: CDR1 MNHNY, CDR2 SVGAGI (reference sequence). In nucleotides, the CDR3 is TGTGCCAGCAGTTACTCGAAAACGCAAGAGACCCAGTACTTC. Its protein is CASSYSKTQETQYF.

The rearrangement uses TRBV5-5 and TRBJ1-2; D is unresolved. This CDR3 has 12 residues. The germline CDR1 and CDR2 sequences are SGHKS and YYEKEE (reference sequence). Trimming removed 0 bases from V and 6 bases from J, with 6 bases in between. CDR3 loop: CASSLGQDGYTF. CDR3 nucleotides: TGTGCCAGCAGCTTGGGGCAGGATGGCTACACCTTC.

The chain is built from TRBV27 and TRBJ1-1, with D unresolved. The CDR3 is 16 residues long. V shed 7 bases and J shed 0 bases, with 18 bases lying between them. The germline CDR1 and CDR2 sequences are MNHEY and SMNVEV (reference sequence). The CDR3 DNA follows: TGTGCCAGCAAAGGAGAGGGCTACTTCATGAACACTGAAGCTTTCTTT. Translating it yields CASKGEGYFMNTEAFF.

The chain joins TRBV7-2 to TRBJ2-3; D is unclear. V was cut by 5 bases and J by 3 bases, with 18 bases left in between. This CDR3 comprises 16 residues. In germline, CDR1 is SGHTA, CDR2 FQGNSA. The CDR3 region is CASSRERREVTDTQYF. The CDR3 region has the DNA TGTGCCAGCAGCAGAGAGAGGCGAGAGGTAACAGATACGCAGTATTTT.

The V and J genes are TRBV2 and TRBJ1-4; possible D gene TRBD1, 6 bases. V was cut by 5 bases and J by 3 bases, with 13 bases left in between. The CDR3 runs to 15 residues. Germline CDR1 reads SNHLY; CDR2 reads FYNNEI. CDR3 sequence: CASSYKQGSNEKLFF. The DNA for the CDR3 is TGTGCCAGCAGTTATAAACAGGGCTCTAATGAAAAACTGTTTTTT.

The V gene is TRBV5-4, the J gene TRBJ1-6; 9 nucleotides line up with TRBD1. The CDR3 contains 16 residues. Trimming at V came to 4 bases and at J to 7 bases, leaving 9 bases not matched to a gene. The germline CDR1 and CDR2 sequences are SGHNT and YYREEE (reference sequence). Written as DNA, the CDR3 is TGTGCCAGCAGCGGCCGGACAGGGGCCCTGAATTCACCCCTCCACTTT. Its translation is CASSGRTGALNSPLHF.

CDR3 region: CASSEYRGQQPQHF. CDR3 sequence (DNA): TGTGCCAGCAGTGAATACCGGGGGCAACAGCCCCAGCATTTT. The chain combines TRBV6-1 with TRBJ1-5; the D gene is possibly TRBD1 (6 bases). The V end lost 2 bases, the J end lost 7 bases, and 12 bases lay between the germline ends. Germline CDR1 and CDR2: MNHNS and SASEGT. This CDR3 spans 14 amino acids.

The V call is TRBV5-3, the J call TRBJ1-1; a possible D gene is TRBD1 (5 bases). TRBV5-3 is marked as an open reading frame, function uncertain. Trimming shortened V by 0 bases and J by 6 bases, and 12 bases separated the two germline ends. The CDR3 runs to 14 residues. The CDR3 bases are TGTGCCAGAAGCTTGGTAGCGGGGGTTTCTGAAGCTTTCTTT. Residues: CARSLVAGVSEAFF.

CDR3 in DNA: TGCGCCAGCAGCCACGCTGGGGGTGACACAGATACGCAGTATTTT. This encodes CASSHAGGDTDTQYF. The chain is built from TRBV4-3 and TRBJ2-3; D possibly uses TRBD1 or TRBD2 (5 bases each). This CDR3 contains 15 residues. Germline V gives CDR1 LGHNA, CDR2 YSLEER. The V end lost 3 bases, the J end lost 2 bases, and 12 bases lay between the germline ends.

This clone was counted a single time. The chain employs TRBV11-1 and TRBJ1-4; 7 bases are a match to TRBD1. The CDR3 totals 15 residues. With 5 bases clipped from V and 5 bases from J, the junction kept 8 bases outside the gene matches. Germline CDR1 is SGHAT and CDR2 is FQDESV (reference sequence). The CDR3: CASSPTGTENEKLFF. The CDR3 DNA is TGTGCCAGCAGCCCAACCGGGACAGAGAATGAAAAACTGTTTTTT.

V gene TRBV12-2 combines with J gene TRBJ2-2; the table's TRBD1 call for D was not verified on the DNA. TRBV12-2 is marked as a pseudogene. The CDR3 is made up of 15 amino acids. The CDR3 loop reads CASRLDRGRTGELFF. The CDR3 bases are TGTGCAAGTCGCTTAGACAGGGGGCGTACCGGGGAGCTGTTTTTT.

The chain employs TRBV5-1 and TRBJ2-1; D unresolved. Looked up from germline, CDR1 is SGHRS and CDR2 is YFSETQ. This CDR3 comprises 15 residues. V dropped 4 bases and J dropped 2 bases, with 13 bases sitting between them. CDR3 bases: TGCGCCAGCAGCCCCCAAACGGGCCCCTACAATGAGCAGTTCTTC. This sequence encodes CASSPQTGPYNEQFF. The full variable domain, its missing parts supplied by reference TRBV5-1 and TRBJ2-1, is KAGVTQTPRYLIKTRGQQVTLSCSPISGHRSVSWYQQTPGQGLQFLFEYFSETQRNKGNFPGRFSGRQFSNSRSEMNVSTLELGDSALYLCASSPQTGPYNEQFFGPGTRLTVL.

V usage is TRBV2 and J usage is TRBJ1-5; D is possibly TRBD1 (5 bases). Looked up from germline, CDR1 is SNHLY and CDR2 is FYNNEI. V shed 7 bases and J shed 9 bases, with 16 bases lying between them. There are 13 residues in the CDR3. The CDR3 spells CASKSARDGPQHF. The CDR3 DNA sequence: TGTGCCAGCAAGTCGGCACGGGACGGGCCCCAGCATTTT.

V and J are TRBV5-1 and TRBJ2-1; TRBD2 matches at 10 bases. V dropped 3 bases and J dropped 9; count of bases not matched to a gene: 9. The germline CDR1 and CDR2 sequences are SGHRS and YFSETQ. CDR3 length equals 15 residues. CDR3 DNA sequence: TGCGCCAGCAGCTCGGCACCGGGACTAGCGATTGAGCAGTTCTTC. It translates to CASSSAPGLAIEQFF.

V and J are TRBV20-1 and TRBJ2-3; perhaps TRBD1 as D (5 bases). The CDR3 extends over 11 amino acids. V lost 5 bases and J 7 bases, leaving 10 bases between the germline ends. Germline CDR1 and CDR2: DFQATT and SNEGSKA (reference sequence). The CDR3 loop reads CSALRVNTQYF. In DNA, the CDR3 is TGCAGTGCTCTCAGGGTGAATACGCAGTATTTT.

This clone came up a few times. This chain connects TRBV7-9 to TRBJ2-5, with TRBD1 identical over 8 bases. This CDR3 has 16 amino acids. J was trimmed by 2 bases and V by 0 bases; bases with no gene match: 5. Germline V gene lookup returns CDR1 SEHNR and CDR2 FQNEAQ (reference sequence). As DNA, the CDR3 is TGTGCCAGCAGCTTAGCGACCAGGACAGGGCAAGAGACCCAGTACTTC. Its protein is CASSLATRTGQETQYF.